This T cell receptor beta chain was found in a study of blood T cell repertoires in COVID-19. In this sample, this clone turned up a few times. The CDR3 contains 13 residues. V was shortened by 0 bases and J by 4 bases, with 7 bases between the two germline ends. Germline V gives CDR1 LGHDT, CDR2 YNNKEL (reference sequence). Per the authors' pipeline: The assay estimated nucleated cells by amplifying reference gene primers. TCRdb's table, derived via immunoSEQ multiplex PCR, lists solely in-frame clones and lacks some. V, J and clone size reflect that table, while D and trimming were determined from the DNA. The sample records under 200,000 clones, 82% being singletons.

The chain joins TRBV3-1 (or the pseudogene TRBV3-2) to TRBJ2-7, with D perhaps matching TRBD1 (6 bases). The sequence was collected from an older woman with acute COVID-19. Source material: PBMCs or T cells enriched from blood (not recorded which). DNA of the CDR3: TGTGCCAGCAGCCAAGAAGGGGGATACGAGCAGTACTTC. The encoded protein is CASSQEGGYEQYF.